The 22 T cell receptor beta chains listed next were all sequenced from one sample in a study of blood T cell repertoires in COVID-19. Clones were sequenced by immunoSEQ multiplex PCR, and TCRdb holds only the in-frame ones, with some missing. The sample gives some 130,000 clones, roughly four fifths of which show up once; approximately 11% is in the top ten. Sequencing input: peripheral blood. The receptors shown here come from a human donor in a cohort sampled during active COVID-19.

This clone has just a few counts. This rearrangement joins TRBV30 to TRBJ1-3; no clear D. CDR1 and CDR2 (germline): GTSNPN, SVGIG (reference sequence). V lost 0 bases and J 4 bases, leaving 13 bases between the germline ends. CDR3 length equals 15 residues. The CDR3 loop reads CAWSVETNGGNTIYF. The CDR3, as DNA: TGTGCCTGGAGTGTTGAGACAAACGGAGGAAACACCATATATTTT.

CDR3 in DNA: TGTGCCAGCAGCGCGACGACAGGGAACACTGAAGCTTTCTTT. Its translation: CASSATTGNTEAFF. The V call is TRBV7-9, the J call TRBJ1-1; perhaps TRBD1 as D (6 bases). CDR3 length: 14 amino acids. In germline, CDR1 is SEHNR, CDR2 FQNEAQ (reference sequence). Trimming took 5 bases from V and 1 from J, leaving 11 bases between them.

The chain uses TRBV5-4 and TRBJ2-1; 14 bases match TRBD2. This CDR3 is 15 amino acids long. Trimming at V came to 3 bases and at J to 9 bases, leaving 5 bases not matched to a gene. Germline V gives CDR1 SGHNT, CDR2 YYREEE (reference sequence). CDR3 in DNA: TGTGCCAGCAGCTCTGGACTAGCGGGGGGTGTTGAGCAGTTCTTC. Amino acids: CASSSGLAGGVEQFF. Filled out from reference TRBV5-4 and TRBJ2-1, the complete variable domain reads ETGVTQSPTHLIKTRGQQVTLRCSSQSGHNTVSWYQQALGQGPQFIFQYYREEENGRGNFPPRFSGLQFPNYSSELNVNALELDDSALYLCASSSGLAGGVEQFFGPGTRLTVL.

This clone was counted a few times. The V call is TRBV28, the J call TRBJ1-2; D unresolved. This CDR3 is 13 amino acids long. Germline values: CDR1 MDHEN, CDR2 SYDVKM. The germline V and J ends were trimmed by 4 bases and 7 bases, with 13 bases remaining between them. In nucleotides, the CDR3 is TGTGCCAGCAGTTACGACTCAACTTTTGGCTACACCTTC. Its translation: CASSYDSTFGYTF.

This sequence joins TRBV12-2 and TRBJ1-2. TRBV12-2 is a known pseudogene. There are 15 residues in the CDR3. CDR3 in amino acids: CASRPGGRDWDGYTF. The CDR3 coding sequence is TGTGCAAGTCGCCCGGGGGGCAGGGACTGGGATGGCTACACCTTC.

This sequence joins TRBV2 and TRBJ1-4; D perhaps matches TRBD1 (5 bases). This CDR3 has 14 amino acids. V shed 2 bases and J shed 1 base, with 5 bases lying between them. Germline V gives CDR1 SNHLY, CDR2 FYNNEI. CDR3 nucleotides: TGTGCCAGCAGTGAACAGGGAACTAATGAAAAACTGTTTTTT. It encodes CASSEQGTNEKLFF.

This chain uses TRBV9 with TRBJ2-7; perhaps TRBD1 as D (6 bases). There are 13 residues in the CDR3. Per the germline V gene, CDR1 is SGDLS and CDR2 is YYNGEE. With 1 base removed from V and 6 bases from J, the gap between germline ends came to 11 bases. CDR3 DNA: TGTGCCAGCAGCGTATCATTACAGGGCGAGCAGTACTTC. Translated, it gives CASSVSLQGEQYF.

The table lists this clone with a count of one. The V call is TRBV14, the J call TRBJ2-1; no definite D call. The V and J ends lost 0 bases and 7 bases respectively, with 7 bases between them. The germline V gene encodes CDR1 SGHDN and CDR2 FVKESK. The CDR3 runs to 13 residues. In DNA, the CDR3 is TGTGCCAGCAGCCAAGATCTAGAGAATGAGCAGTTCTTC. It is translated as CASSQDLENEQFF.

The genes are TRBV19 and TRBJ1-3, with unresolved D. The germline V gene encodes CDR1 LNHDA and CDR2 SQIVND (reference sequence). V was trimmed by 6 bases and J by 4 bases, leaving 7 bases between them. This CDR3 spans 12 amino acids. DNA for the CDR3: TGTGCCAGTAGCCTACTCGGAAACACCATATATTTT. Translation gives CASSLLGNTIYF.

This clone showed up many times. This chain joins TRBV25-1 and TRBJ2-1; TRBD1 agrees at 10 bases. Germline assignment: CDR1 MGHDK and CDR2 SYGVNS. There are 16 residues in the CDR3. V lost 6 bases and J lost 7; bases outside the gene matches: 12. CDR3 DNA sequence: TGTGCCAGCAGGCCCGTGGGACAGGGGAGAGGGAATGAGCAGTTCTTC. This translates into CASRPVGQGRGNEQFF.

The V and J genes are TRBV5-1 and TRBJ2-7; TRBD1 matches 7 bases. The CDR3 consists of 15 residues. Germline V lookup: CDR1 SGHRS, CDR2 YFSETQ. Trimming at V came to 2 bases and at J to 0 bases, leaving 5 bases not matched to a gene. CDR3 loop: CASSFWDSNSYEQYF. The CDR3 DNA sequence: TGCGCCAGCAGCTTCTGGGACAGTAACTCCTACGAGCAGTACTTC.

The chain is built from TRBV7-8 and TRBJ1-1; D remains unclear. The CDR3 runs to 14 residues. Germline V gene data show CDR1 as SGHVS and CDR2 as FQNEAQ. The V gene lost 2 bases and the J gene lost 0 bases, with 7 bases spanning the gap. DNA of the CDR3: TGTGCCAGCAGCTTATCCCTTTTGAACACTGAAGCTTTCTTT. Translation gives CASSLSLLNTEAFF.

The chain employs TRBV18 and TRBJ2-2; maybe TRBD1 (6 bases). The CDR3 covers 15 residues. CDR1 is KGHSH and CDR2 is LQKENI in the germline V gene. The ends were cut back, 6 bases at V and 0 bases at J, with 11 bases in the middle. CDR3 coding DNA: TGTGCCAGCTCGCCAACAGGGCCGAACACCGGGGAGCTGTTTTTT. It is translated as CASSPTGPNTGELFF.

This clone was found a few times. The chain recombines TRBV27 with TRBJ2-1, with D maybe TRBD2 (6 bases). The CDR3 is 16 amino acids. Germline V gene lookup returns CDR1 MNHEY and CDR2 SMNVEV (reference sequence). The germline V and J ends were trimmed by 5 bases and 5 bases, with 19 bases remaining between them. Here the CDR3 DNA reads TGTGCCAGCAGTACTAGGGTGGCGGGAATTGACAATGAGCAGTTCTTC. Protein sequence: CASSTRVAGIDNEQFF.

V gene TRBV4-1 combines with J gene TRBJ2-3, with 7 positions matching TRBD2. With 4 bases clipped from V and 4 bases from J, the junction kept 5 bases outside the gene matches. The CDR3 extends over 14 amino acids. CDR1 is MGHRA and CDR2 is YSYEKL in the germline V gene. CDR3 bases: TGCGCCAGCAGCCTGGCGGGACTACCAGATACGCAGTATTTT. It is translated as CASSLAGLPDTQYF.

CDR3 region: CASSPRGRGYEQYF. The CDR3, as DNA: TGTGCCAGCAGCCCCAGGGGGCGCGGGTACGAGCAGTACTTC. The chain has TRBV11-3 and TRBJ2-7; 8 bases are a match to TRBD1. Germline V CDR1 and CDR2: SGHNT, YENEEA. This CDR3 region has 14 residues. V lost 5 bases to trimming and J lost 4 bases; unmatched junction nucleotides: 7.

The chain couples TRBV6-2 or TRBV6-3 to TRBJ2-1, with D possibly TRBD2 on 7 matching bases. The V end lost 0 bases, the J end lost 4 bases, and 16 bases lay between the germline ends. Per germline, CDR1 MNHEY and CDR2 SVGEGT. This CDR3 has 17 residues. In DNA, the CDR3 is TGTGCCAGCAGTTACTCGTTGGGGGGGGCGCGGTACAATGAGCAGTTCTTC. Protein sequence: CASSYSLGGARYNEQFF.

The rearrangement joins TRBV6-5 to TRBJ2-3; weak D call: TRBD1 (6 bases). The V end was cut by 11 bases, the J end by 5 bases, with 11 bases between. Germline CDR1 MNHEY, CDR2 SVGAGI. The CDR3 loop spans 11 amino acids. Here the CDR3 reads CALRTEDTQYF. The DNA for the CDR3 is TGTGCCCTGCGGACAGAAGATACGCAGTATTTT.

The DNA for the CDR3 is TGTGCCTGGAGACCCAATACAGGGGGATGGAGTGGCTACACCTTC. Translation: CAWRPNTGGWSGYTF. The gene calls are TRBV30 and TRBJ1-2, with TRBD1 identical over 8 bases. The germline V gene encodes CDR1 GTSNPN and CDR2 SVGIG (reference sequence). The V gene end was trimmed by 3 bases and the J gene end by 7 bases; junction bases not matched to a gene: 13. The CDR3 is made up of 15 amino acids.

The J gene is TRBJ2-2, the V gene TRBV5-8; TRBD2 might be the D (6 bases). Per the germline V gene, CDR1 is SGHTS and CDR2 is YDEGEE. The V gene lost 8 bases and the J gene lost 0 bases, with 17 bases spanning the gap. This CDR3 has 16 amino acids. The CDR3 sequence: CASRRGDLTNTGELFF. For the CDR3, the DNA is TGTGCCAGTCGTAGAGGGGACTTGACGAACACCGGGGAGCTGTTTTTT.

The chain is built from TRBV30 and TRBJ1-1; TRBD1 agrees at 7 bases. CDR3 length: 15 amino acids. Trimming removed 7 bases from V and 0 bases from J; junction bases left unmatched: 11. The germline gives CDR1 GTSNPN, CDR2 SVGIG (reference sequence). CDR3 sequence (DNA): TGTGCCTTAGCTACAGGGGAATTATTGAACACTGAAGCTTTCTTT. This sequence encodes CALATGELLNTEAFF.

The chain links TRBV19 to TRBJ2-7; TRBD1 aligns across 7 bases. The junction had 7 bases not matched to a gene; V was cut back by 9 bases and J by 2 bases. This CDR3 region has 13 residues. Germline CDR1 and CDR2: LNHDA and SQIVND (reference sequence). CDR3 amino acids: CASSRGSTYEQYF. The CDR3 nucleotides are TGTGCCAGCTCCAGGGGGAGCACCTACGAGCAGTACTTC. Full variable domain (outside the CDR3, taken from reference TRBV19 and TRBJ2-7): DGGITQSPKYLFRKEGQNVTLSCEQNLNHDAMYWYRQDPGQGLRLIYYSQIVNDFQKGDIAEGYSVSREKKESFPLTVTSAQKNPTAFYLCASSRGSTYEQYFGPGTRLTVT.